This T cell receptor (beta chain) was obtained from a study of T-cell reconstitution after alpha-beta-depleted transplantation in children. About this clonotype itself: What it binds is unknown.

General observations from the study: Newly produced T cells mostly provided counts and TCRbeta diversity after one year, as hyperexpanded clones declined. Elevated TCRbeta diversity at day 60 was traced, in some patients, to surviving recipient T cells and thymic progenitors.

The TCRbeta library incorporated unique molecular identifiers. TCRdb re-derived calls from the PCR reads in MiXCR, one entry per CDR3 protein. Seen here are about 440,000 distinct CDR3 sequences, 43% observed once, and the top ten hold approximately 30%. CDR1 is MDHEN and CDR2 is SYDVKM in the germline V gene. This CDR3 is 15 amino acids long. Deletions cut 3 bases from V and 2 bases from J, with 11 bases between. This clonotype was sampled from a girl aged 2-10 years with aplastic anemia, due to receive a stem cell transplant. Sequencing was performed on PBMCs, taken before TCRalphabeta/CD19-depleted stem cell transplant. The chain carries TRBV28 and TRBJ2-1; a weak D match, TRBD1 (6 bases). For the CDR3, the DNA is TGTGCCAGCAGTTTCACAGGGAGCGCCTACAATGAGCAGTTCTTC. Its protein is CASSFTGSAYNEQFF.